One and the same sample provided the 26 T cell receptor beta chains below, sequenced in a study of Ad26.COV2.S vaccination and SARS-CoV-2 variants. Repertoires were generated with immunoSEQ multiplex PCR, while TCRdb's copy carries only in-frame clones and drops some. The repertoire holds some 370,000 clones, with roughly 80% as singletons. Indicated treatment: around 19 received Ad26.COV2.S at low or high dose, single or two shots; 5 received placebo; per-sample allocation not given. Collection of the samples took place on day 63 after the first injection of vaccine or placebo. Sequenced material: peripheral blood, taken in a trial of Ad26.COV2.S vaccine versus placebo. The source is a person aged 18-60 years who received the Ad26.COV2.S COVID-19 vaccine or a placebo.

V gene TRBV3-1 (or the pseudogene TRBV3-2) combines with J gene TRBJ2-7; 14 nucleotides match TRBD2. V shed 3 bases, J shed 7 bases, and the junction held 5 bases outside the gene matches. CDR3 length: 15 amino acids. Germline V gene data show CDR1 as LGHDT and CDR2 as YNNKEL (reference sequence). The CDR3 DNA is TGTGCCAGCAGCCAGGGGACTAGCGGGAGAATGGAGCAGTACTTC. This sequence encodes CASSQGTSGRMEQYF.

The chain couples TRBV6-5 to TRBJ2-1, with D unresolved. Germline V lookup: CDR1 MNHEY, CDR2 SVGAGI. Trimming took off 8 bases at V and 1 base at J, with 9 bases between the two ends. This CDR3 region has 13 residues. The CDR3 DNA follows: TGTGCCAGCCGGCAACAGTCCTACAATGAGCAGTTCTTC. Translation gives CASRQQSYNEQFF.

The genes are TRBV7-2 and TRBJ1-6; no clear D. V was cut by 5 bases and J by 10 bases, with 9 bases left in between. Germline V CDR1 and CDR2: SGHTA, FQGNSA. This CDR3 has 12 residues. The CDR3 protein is CASSPRWSPLHF. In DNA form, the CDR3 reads TGTGCCAGCAGCCCCCGGTGGTCACCCCTCCACTTT.

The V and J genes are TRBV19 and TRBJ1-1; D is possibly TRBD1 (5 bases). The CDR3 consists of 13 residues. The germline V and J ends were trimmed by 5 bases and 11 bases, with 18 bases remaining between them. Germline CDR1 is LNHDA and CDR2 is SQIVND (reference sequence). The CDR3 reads CASSQGLRFGAFF. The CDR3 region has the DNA TGTGCCAGTAGTCAGGGCCTTCGATTCGGGGCTTTCTTT.

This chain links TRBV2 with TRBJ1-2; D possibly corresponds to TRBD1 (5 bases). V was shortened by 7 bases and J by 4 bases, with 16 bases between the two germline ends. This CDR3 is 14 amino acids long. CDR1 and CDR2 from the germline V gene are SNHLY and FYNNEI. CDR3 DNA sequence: TGTGCCAGCAAAACACAACCGGGACTCTATGGCTACACCTTC. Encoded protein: CASKTQPGLYGYTF.

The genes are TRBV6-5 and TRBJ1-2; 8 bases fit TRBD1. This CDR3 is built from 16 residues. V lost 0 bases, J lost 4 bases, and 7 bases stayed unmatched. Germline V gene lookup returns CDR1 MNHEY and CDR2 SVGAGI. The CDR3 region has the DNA TGTGCCAGCAGTTACTCCCGCGACAGGGGCGGCTATGGCTACACCTTC. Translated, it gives CASSYSRDRGGYGYTF.

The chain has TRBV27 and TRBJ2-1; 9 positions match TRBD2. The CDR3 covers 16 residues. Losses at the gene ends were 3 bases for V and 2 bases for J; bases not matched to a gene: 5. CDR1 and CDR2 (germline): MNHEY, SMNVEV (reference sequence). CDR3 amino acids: CASSLRSSGTYNEQFF. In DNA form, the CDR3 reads TGTGCCAGCAGTTTGAGATCTAGCGGGACCTACAATGAGCAGTTCTTC.

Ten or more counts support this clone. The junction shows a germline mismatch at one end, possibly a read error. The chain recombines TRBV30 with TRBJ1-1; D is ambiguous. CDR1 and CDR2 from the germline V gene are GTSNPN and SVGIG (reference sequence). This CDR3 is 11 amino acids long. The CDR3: CAWRHSGRVSF. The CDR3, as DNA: TGTGCCTGGAGGCATAGCGGGAGGGTATCCTTT.

The CDR3 sequence is CASSQDGSGTGRTEAFF. Written as DNA, the CDR3 is TGCGCCAGCAGCCAAGATGGATCCGGGACAGGGCGGACTGAAGCTTTCTTT. V and J are TRBV4-1 and TRBJ1-1; 9 bases align to TRBD1. Germline V gene lookup returns CDR1 MGHRA and CDR2 YSYEKL. J gave up 5 bases and V 0 bases, and 10 bases lay outside the gene matches. This CDR3 spans 17 amino acids.

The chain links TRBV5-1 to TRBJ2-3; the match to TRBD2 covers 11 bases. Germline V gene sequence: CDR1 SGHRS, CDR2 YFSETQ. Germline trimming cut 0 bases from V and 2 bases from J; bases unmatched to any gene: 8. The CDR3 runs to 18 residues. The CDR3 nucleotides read TGCGCCAGCAGCTTGGCCCCGCGGACTAGCGGGCCCACAGATACGCAGTATTTT. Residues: CASSLAPRTSGPTDTQYF.

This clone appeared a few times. The CDR3 sequence: CASSLSPGELFF. The DNA of the CDR3 is TGTGCCAGCAGCTTGAGTCCCGGGGAGCTGTTTTTT. The V and J genes are TRBV7-9 and TRBJ2-2, with D unresolved. The V gene lost 3 bases and the J gene lost 6 bases, with 5 bases spanning the gap. Germline V lookup: CDR1 SEHNR, CDR2 FQNEAQ (reference sequence). This CDR3 region has 12 residues.

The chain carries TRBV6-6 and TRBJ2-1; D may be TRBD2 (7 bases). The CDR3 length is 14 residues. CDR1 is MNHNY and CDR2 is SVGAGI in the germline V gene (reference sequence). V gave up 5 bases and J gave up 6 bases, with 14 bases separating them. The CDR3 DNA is TGTGCCAGCAGTGAGGGGGGGTATGTCAATGAGCAGTTCTTC. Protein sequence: CASSEGGYVNEQFF.

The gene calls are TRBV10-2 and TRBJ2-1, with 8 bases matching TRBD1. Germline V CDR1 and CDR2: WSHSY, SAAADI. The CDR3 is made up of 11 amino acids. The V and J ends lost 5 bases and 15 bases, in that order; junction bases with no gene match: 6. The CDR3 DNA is TGCGCCAGCAGTCAGGGGGCCCGGGTGTTCTTC. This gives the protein CASSQGARVFF.

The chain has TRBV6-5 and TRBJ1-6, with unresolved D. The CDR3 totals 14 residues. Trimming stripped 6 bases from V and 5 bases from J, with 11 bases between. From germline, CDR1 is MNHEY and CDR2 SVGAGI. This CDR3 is CASRSGLNNSPLHF. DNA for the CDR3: TGTGCCAGCAGGTCGGGCCTGAATAATTCACCCCTCCACTTT.

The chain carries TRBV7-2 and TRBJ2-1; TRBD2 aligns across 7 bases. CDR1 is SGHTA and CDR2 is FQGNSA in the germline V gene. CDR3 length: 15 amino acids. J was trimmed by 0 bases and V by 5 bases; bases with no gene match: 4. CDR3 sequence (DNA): TGTGCCAGCAGCCCCTTAGCGGGCTCCTACAATGAGCAGTTCTTC. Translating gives CASSPLAGSYNEQFF. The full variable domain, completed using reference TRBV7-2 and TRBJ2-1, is GAGVSQSPSNKVTEKGKDVELRCDPISGHTALYWYRQSLGQGLEFLIYFQGNSAPDKSGLPSDRFSAERTGGSVSTLTIQRTQQEDSAVYLCASSPLAGSYNEQFFGPGTRLTVL.

For the CDR3, the DNA is TGTGCCAGCAGCCAAGATATCCTTCAAGAGACCCAGTACTTC. Its protein is CASSQDILQETQYF. V usage is TRBV3-1 (or the pseudogene TRBV3-2) and J usage is TRBJ2-5; D unresolved. Deletions cut 0 bases from V and 2 bases from J, with 7 bases between. CDR3 size: 14 residues. Germline CDR1 LGHDT, CDR2 YNNKEL (reference sequence).

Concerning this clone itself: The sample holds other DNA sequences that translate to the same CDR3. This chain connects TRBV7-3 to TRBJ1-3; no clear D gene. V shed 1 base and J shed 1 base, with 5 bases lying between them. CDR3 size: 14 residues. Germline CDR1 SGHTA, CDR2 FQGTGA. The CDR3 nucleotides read TGTGCCAGCAGCTTAAACCCTTCTGGAAACACCATATATTTT. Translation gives CASSLNPSGNTIYF.

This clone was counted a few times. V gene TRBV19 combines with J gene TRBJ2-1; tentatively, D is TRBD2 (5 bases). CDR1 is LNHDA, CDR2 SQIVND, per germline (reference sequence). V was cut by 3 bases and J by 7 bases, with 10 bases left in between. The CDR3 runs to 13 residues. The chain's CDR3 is CASSINPGNEQFF. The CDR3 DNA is TGTGCCAGTAGTATTAACCCGGGAAATGAGCAGTTCTTC.

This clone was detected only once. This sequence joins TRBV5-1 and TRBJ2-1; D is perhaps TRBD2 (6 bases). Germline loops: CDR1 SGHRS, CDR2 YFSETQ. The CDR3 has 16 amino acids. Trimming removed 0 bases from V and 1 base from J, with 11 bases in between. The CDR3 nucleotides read TGCGCCAGCAGCTTGGCGGGAGTTTTATCCTACAATGAGCAGTTCTTC. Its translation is CASSLAGVLSYNEQFF.

For the CDR3, the DNA is TGTGCCAGCAGCCCCGCGCCAGGGGCCTACGAGCAGTACTTC. It translates to CASSPAPGAYEQYF. The chain has TRBV5-6 and TRBJ2-7; weak D call: TRBD1 (6 bases). This CDR3 spans 14 amino acids. CDR1 SGHDT and CDR2 YYEEEE come from the germline V gene. Trimming removed 4 bases at V and 2 bases at J, with 13 bases between.

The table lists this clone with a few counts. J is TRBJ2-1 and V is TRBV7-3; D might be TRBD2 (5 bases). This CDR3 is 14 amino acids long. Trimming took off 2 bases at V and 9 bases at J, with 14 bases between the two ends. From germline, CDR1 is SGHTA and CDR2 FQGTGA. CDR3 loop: CASSLSSTRGEQFF. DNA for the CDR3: TGTGCCAGCAGCTTATCGTCCACACGGGGTGAGCAGTTCTTC.

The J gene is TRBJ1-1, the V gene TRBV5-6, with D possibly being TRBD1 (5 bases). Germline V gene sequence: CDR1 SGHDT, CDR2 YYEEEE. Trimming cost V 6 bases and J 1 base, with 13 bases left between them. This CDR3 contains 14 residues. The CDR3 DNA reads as TGTGCCAGCATCCTGACAGAACAGAACACTGAAGCTTTCTTT. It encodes CASILTEQNTEAFF.

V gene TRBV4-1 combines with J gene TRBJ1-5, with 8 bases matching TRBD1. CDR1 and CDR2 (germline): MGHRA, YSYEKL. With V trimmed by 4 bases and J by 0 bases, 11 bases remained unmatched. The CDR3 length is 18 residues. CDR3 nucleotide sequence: TGCGCCAGCAGCCGATGGACAGGGCCCGCCTATAGCAATCAGCCCCAGCATTTT. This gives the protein CASSRWTGPAYSNQPQHF.

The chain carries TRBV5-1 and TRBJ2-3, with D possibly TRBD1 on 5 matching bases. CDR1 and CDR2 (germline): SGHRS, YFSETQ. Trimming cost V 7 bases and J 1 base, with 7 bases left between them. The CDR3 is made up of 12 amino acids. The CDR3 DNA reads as TGCGCCAGCCTAGGGGGCACAGATACGCAGTATTTT. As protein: CASLGGTDTQYF. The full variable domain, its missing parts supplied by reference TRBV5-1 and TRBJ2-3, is KAGVTQTPRYLIKTRGQQVTLSCSPISGHRSVSWYQQTPGQGLQFLFEYFSETQRNKGNFPGRFSGRQFSNSRSEMNVSTLELGDSALYLCASLGGTDTQYFGPGTRLTVL.

The CDR3 is CASSIDFPGLSWGDTEAFF. CDR3 sequence (DNA): TGTGCCAGTAGTATAGATTTCCCGGGGCTTTCTTGGGGAGACACTGAAGCTTTCTTT. This chain joins TRBV19 and TRBJ1-1; a weak D match, TRBD1 (5 bases). The CDR3 loop spans 19 amino acids. The V end lost 0 bases, the J end lost 3 bases, and 23 bases lay between the germline ends. The germline V gene encodes CDR1 LNHDA and CDR2 SQIVND (reference sequence).

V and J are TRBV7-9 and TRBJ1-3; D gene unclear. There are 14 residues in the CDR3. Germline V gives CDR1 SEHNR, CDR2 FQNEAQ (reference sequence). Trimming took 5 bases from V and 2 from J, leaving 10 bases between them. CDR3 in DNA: TGTGCCAGCAGCAGCGGAGGCCCTGGAAACACCATATATTTT. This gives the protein CASSSGGPGNTIYF. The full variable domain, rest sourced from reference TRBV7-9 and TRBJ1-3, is DTGVSQNPRHKITKRGQNVTFRCDPISEHNRLYWYRQTLGQGPEFLTYFQNEAQLEKSRLLSDRFSAERPKGSFSTLEIQRTEQGDSAMYLCASSSGGPGNTIYFGEGSWLTVV.